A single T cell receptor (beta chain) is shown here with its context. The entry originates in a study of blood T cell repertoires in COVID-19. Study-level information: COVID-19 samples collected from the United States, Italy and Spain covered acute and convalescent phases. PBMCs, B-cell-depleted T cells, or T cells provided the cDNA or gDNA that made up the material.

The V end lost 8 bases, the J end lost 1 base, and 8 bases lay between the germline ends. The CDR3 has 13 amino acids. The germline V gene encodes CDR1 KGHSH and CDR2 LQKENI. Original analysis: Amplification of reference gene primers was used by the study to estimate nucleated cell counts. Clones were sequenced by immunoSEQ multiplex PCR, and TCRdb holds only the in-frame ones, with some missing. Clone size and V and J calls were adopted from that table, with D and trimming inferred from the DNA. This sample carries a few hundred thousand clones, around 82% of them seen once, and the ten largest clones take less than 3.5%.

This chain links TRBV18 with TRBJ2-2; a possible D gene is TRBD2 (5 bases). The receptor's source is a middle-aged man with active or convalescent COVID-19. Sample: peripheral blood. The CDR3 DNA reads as TGTGCCAGCAGAGGGAGGAACACCGGGGAGCTGTTTTTT. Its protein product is CASRGRNTGELFF.